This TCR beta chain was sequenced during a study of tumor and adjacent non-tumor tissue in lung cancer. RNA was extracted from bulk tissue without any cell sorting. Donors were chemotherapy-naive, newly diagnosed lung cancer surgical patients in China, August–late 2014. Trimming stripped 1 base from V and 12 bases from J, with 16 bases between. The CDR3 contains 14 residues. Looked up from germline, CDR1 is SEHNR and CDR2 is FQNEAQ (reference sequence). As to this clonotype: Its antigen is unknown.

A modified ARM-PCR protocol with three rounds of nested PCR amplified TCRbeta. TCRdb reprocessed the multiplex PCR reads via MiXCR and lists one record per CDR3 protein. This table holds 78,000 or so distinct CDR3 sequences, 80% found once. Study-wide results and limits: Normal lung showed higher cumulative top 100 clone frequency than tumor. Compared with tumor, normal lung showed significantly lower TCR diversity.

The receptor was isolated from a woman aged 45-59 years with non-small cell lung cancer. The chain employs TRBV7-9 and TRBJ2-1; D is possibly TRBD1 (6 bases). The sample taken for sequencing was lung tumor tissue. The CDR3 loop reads CASSLGNQGFVQFF. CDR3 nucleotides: TGTGCCAGCAGCTTAGGTAACCAGGGGTTTGTGCAGTTCTTC.